This entry concerns a single T cell receptor beta chain. No antigen is known for it. TCRdb's table, derived via immunoSEQ multiplex PCR, lists solely in-frame clones and lacks some. The table has 55,000 to 75,000 clones, 86% seen once. Trimming pared 3 bases from V and 0 bases from J, leaving 12 bases between. CDR1 and CDR2 from the germline V gene are SEHNR and FQNEAQ (reference sequence). CDR3 size: 16 residues. This entry belongs to a study of T cells in localized non-small cell lung cancer. Study-wide results and caveats: Tumor trailed uninvolved adjacent lung in T cell clonality, which peaked there. A raised T cell density in blood coincided with lengthier overall survival.

This material consisted of peripheral blood, taken before any cancer treatment. The chain is built from TRBV7-9 and TRBJ1-3; no firm D call. This clonotype originated in a male donor older than 55 with stage III squamous cell lung carcinoma. CDR3 DNA sequence: TGTGCCAGCAGCTTTTTCTCCTTGAGCTCTGGAAACACCATATATTTT. The encoded protein is CASSFFSLSSGNTIYF.